The entry below gives a single TCR beta chain sequence along with its context. Its target is not known. The data were taken from a study of graft-versus-host responses after intestinal transplantation. Study-level background: Recipients were given multivisceral, liver-intestinal, or isolated intestinal transplants. Every one of the recipients received anti-thymocyte globulin induction and afterwards took tacrolimus and steroids for about 3 years. Overall study findings and caveats: Patients who carried graft-donor T cell macrochimerism also had high graft-versus-host to host-versus-graft clonal ratios in their allografts. Recipient marrow contained GvH clones, some of which appeared first in ileum or blood.

Sequencing was performed with immunoSEQ multiplex PCR; in TCRdb, only in-frame clones are kept and a portion is missing. The sample contains around 93,000 clones, around 90% of which appear only once. With 4 bases removed from V and 0 bases from J, the gap between germline ends came to 13 bases. The CDR3 extends over 16 amino acids. Germline V gene sequence: CDR1 SGHNT, CDR2 YENEEA. The TCR originated in a human donor who received an intestinal transplant. The sample here was unstimulated CD8+ T cells sorted from spleen or lymph node cells, taken before intestinal transplant. This sequence joins TRBV11-3 and TRBJ1-3; D is uncertain. CDR3 sequence (DNA): TGTGCCAGCAGCTCAAGTAGAGACGACTCTGGAAACACCATATATTTT. Its protein is CASSSSRDDSGNTIYF.